The clone carrying this T cell receptor beta chain was seen ten or more times. What it binds is unknown. Researchers made TCR beta libraries by using iRepertoire HTBI primers and running Arm-PCR on CDR3 regions. TCRdb analysed the multiplex PCR reads with MiXCR anew, one entry per CDR3 protein. Altogether under 450,000 distinct CDR3 sequences are present, around 11% being singletons, with the ten largest covering 15% to 20%. The sample belongs to a study of regulatory T cells in long-lasting Graves disease. Study-wide results and caveats: Persistent cases favored TRBV28, TRBJ1-2 and TRBJ2-5.

Documented time point: newly diagnosed GD, antithyroid drugs for less than 3 months. From PBMCs, RNA was extracted and then used to make the TCR library. The germline CDR1 and CDR2 sequences are SGHNT and YENEEA. CDR3 length: 15 residues. V was clipped by 5 bases and J by 4 bases; unmatched bases: 4. These data also featured in a second study, about T cells in Graves' hyperthyroidism and ophthalmopathy. From that report: Newly diagnosed hyperthyroidism patients aged 18 to 65 years had disease lasting under 2 months. Initially, a first-round RT-PCR of the TCR CDR3 employed the HTBI primer set. A 13 V-J model separated ophthalmopathy from stable hyperthyroidism.

This TCR was sampled from a woman aged 18-30 years with Graves disease. The sequences come from peripheral blood mononuclear cells (PBMCs), collected at new diagnosis, from a patient treated with antithyroid drugs. The rearrangement links TRBV11-3 to TRBJ2-5; 13 nucleotides agree with TRBD2. CDR3 region: CASSQGLAGIETQYF. Here the CDR3 DNA reads TGTGCCAGCAGCCAGGGACTAGCGGGGATAGAGACCCAGTACTTC.